The 3 T cell receptor beta chains listed next were all sequenced from one sample in a study of blood T cell repertoires in COVID-19. The table came from immunoSEQ multiplex PCR; TCRdb's copy has only in-frame clones and leaves some out. Of 150,000 to 250,000 clones detected, about four fifths appear once; the ten largest clones hold roughly 5.6%. The sequencing input was peripheral blood. The receptors shown here come from a woman in her thirties or forties with COVID-19, enrolled during active disease.

The chain is built from TRBV18 and TRBJ1-6; D gene unclear. The germline gives CDR1 KGHSH, CDR2 LQKENI. Trimming stripped 1 base from V and 7 bases from J, with 14 bases between. The CDR3 is 16 amino acids. The CDR3 sequence is CASSPRSGNQNSPLHF. For the CDR3, the DNA is TGTGCCAGCTCACCACGGTCCGGGAACCAAAATTCACCCCTCCACTTT.

This rearrangement joins TRBV2 to TRBJ2-6; 8 positions agree with TRBD1. This CDR3 spans 17 amino acids. Germline V gene sequence: CDR1 SNHLY, CDR2 FYNNEI. V gave up 9 bases and J gave up 0 bases; unmatched junction bases: 10. CDR3 amino acids: CARGMTGDSSGANVLTF. The DNA for the CDR3 is TGTGCCAGGGGAATGACAGGGGACAGCTCTGGGGCCAACGTCCTGACTTTC.

The V call is TRBV2, the J call TRBJ2-1, with 10 bases that match TRBD1. J gave up 3 bases and V 9 bases, and 14 bases lay outside the gene matches. Germline V gene sequence: CDR1 SNHLY, CDR2 FYNNEI. The CDR3 is 17 residues long. This CDR3 reads CASETGGVLRIYNEQFF. CDR3 DNA: TGTGCCAGTGAGACAGGGGGCGTCCTTAGAATCTACAATGAGCAGTTCTTC. The full variable domain, in which reference TRBV2 and TRBJ2-1 provide the parts outside the CDR3, is EPEVTQTPSHQVTQMGQEVILRCVPISNHLYFYWYRQILGQKVEFLVSFYNNEISEKSEIFDDQFSVERPDGSNFTLKIRSTKLEDSAMYFCASETGGVLRIYNEQFFGPGTRLTVL.